This T cell receptor beta chain was sequenced for a study of Graves' ophthalmopathy and Graves' hyperthyroidism. Beta-chain TCR CDR3 regions were amplified from RNA transcripts. An opening RT-PCR round employed HTBI primers and preceded a second-round multiplex PCR. TCRdb reanalysed the multiplex PCR reads using MiXCR and keeps one entry per CDR3 protein. The data show hundreds of thousands of distinct CDR3 sequences, under 25% seen once. This clonotype was counted at least ten times. The sequence came from a woman aged 18-35 years with stable Graves' hyperthyroidism. Sequencing was done on a sample of peripheral blood.

The CDR3 coding sequence is TGTGCCAGCGAGGGGCAGGAATCCAACGAGCAGTACTTC. Translated, it gives CASEGQESNEQYF. V is TRBV19 and J is TRBJ2-7, with D possibly being TRBD1 or TRBD2 (5 bases each). The CDR3 loop spans 13 amino acids. The ends were cut back, 9 bases at V and 5 bases at J, with 17 bases in the middle. The V gene's germline CDR1 is LNHDA and CDR2 SQIVND (reference sequence).